This TCR beta chain came from a study of Ad26.COV2.S vaccination and SARS-CoV-2 variants. Treatment of the sample: over 15 received Ad26.COV2.S at low or high dose, single or two shots; five or six received placebo; per-sample allocation not given. Samples analyzed were those drawn on day 63 after the first vaccine or placebo injection. The CDR3 loop spans 16 amino acids. The J segment lost 5 bases and the V segment lost 7 bases, leaving 14 bases of the junction unmatched. Germline CDR1 and CDR2: SGHDT and YYEEEE. Generated by immunoSEQ multiplex PCR, the TCRdb table keeps only in-frame clones and is missing some. The data show roughly 410,000 clones, under 90% seen once.

This rearrangement joins TRBV5-6 to TRBJ2-5, with 10 bases matching TRBD1. The sequence was collected from a person aged 18 to 65 who received the Ad26.COV2.S COVID-19 vaccine or a placebo. The sample was peripheral blood, taken in a trial of Ad26.COV2.S vaccine versus placebo. As DNA, the CDR3 is TGTGCCAGCCTGAACTTATTTGGGACAGGGGTCGAGACCCAGTACTTC. This translates into CASLNLFGTGVETQYF.